This T cell receptor beta chain stems from a study of shared clonotypes between healthy human individuals. Overall study context: Sampling drew on donors who were a couple of women and a few men aged 18 to 49.

For every subset, genomic DNA was evenly distributed across several immunoSEQ plates. Here immunoSEQ multiplex PCR was the method, and the copy in TCRdb shows in-frame clones only, minus some. Among millions of clones, approximately 95% were seen once, and the ten largest hold 0.39%. V was trimmed by 4 bases and J by 3 bases, leaving 10 bases between them. This CDR3 has 13 residues. Per germline, CDR1 SQVTM and CDR2 ANQGSEA. The source material was naive CD4+ T cells from PBMCs. The subset denotes: CD45RA+ positively selected. The TCR sequence derives from a man between 18 and 29 years old in good health. Some clones in this sample may be carry-over from other donors' samples. This rearrangement joins TRBV29-1 to TRBJ1-5; no definite D call. The CDR3 DNA sequence: TGCAGCGTTGCGGCGGACTACAATCAGCCCCAGCATTTT. It translates to CSVAADYNQPQHF.